These T cell receptor beta chains were read from a single sample in a study of T cells in Graves' hyperthyroidism and ophthalmopathy. TCRdb redid the calling of the multiplex PCR reads with MiXCR, one entry per CDR3 protein. The repertoire has about 380,000 distinct CDR3 sequences, roughly 15% of them found once; the top ten carry around 20%. Sequencing was done on a sample of blood. These receptors were obtained from a woman in her 30s with Graves' ophthalmopathy. The CDR3 runs from the conserved cysteine through the conserved F or W. The D gene is left open where the match is weak. Rows may omit the clone size; those that give it use once, few, many or a size class.

D	J	V	size	CDR3	DNA
TRBD1	TRBJ1-1	TRBV20-1	many	CSARRGLAWTEAFF	TGCAGTGCCCGAAGGGGGCTTGCTTGGACTGAAGCTTTCTTT
.	TRBJ2-7	TRBV9	.	CASSVADSREQYF	TGTGCCAGCAGCGTCGCAGATTCACGCGAGCAGTACTTC
.	TRBJ2-2	TRBV7-6	few	CASSLRAEGGGSAGELFF	TGTGCCAGCAGCCTCAGGGCGGAGGGCGGTGGTTCGGCCGGGGAGCTGTTTTTT
.	TRBJ2-2	TRBV10-3	many	CAISGGTRGNTGELFF	TGTGCCATCAGTGGCGGGACACGCGGCAACACCGGGGAGCTGTTTTTT
TRBD2	TRBJ2-5	TRBV5-6	.	CASSLSRAAGGLRETQYF	TGTGCCAGCAGCTTGAGTAGGGCGGCGGGGGGGCTGAGAGAGACCCAGTACTTC
TRBD1	TRBJ2-1	TRBV5-1	many	CASSLGQGAREQFF	TGCGCCAGCAGCCTAGGACAGGGGGCGCGTGAGCAGTTCTTC
TRBD1	TRBJ1-5	TRBV20-1	many	CSAHRTGTGASNQPQHF	TGCAGTGCTCACAGAACCGGGACAGGGGCTAGCAATCAGCCCCAGCATTTT
.	TRBJ1-1	TRBV28	many	CASSYFGQMNTEAFF	TGTGCCAGCAGTTACTTCGGACAGATGAACACTGAAGCTTTCTTT
.	TRBJ2-7	TRBV7-6	few	CASSRGPSYEQYF	TGTGCCAGCAGCCGAGGACCGAGCTACGAGCAGTACTTC
.	TRBJ1-6	TRBV6-2/TRBV6-3	.	CASNPLFDNSPLHF	TGTGCCAGCAACCCCTTGTTCGATAATTCACCCCTCCACTTT
TRBD1	TRBJ2-7	TRBV6-1	many	CASSTFPKGANLYEQYF	TGTGCCAGCAGCACCTTTCCAAAGGGGGCAAATCTGTACGAGCAGTACTTC
TRBD2	TRBJ2-3	TRBV12-3/TRBV12-4	once	CASSTSGFGGTQYF	TGTGCCAGCAGTACTAGCGGGTTCGGTGGCACGCAGTATTTT
.	TRBJ2-7	TRBV20-1	many	CSVGRAYEQYF	TGCAGTGTCGGCAGAGCTTACGAGCAGTACTTC
.	TRBJ1-2	TRBV12-3/TRBV12-4	many	CASRATDYGYTF	TGTGCCAGCAGGGCAACTGACTATGGCTACACCTTC
TRBD2	TRBJ2-5	TRBV4-1	.	CASGQRGSGGYQETQYF	TGCGCCAGCGGCCAAAGAGGTAGCGGGGGTTACCAAGAGACCCAGTACTTC
.	TRBJ2-7	TRBV12-3/TRBV12-4	many	CASSFARKGEQYF	TGTGCCAGCAGTTTTGCCCGGAAGGGCGAGCAGTACTTC
TRBD1	TRBJ1-2	TRBV12-3/TRBV12-4	many	CASRTQGTNYGYTF	TGTGCCAGCAGGACACAGGGGACTAACTATGGCTACACCTTC
TRBD2	TRBJ2-3	TRBV29-1	.	CSSEGTSGGGTDTQYF	TGCAGCTCAGAGGGGACTAGCGGGGGAGGGACAGATACGCAGTATTTT
.	TRBJ2-7	TRBV29-1	many	CSVPPCYEQYF	TGCAGCGTTCCCCCTTGTTACGAGCAGTACTTC
TRBD2	TRBJ2-7	TRBV6-5	many	CASSYSGPLGLAGGLRSYEQYF	TGTGCCAGCAGTTACTCGGGACCTCTCGGACTAGCGGGGGGGCTCCGCTCCTACGAGCAGTACTTC
.	TRBJ2-3	TRBV20-1	many	CSAEGAGVLSSTDTQYF	TGCAGTGCCGAGGGGGCGGGGGTACTTTCTAGCACAGATACGCAGTATTTT
.	TRBJ1-2	TRBV25-1	few	CASSDSVRGGYTF	TGTGCCAGCAGTGACTCCGTGCGGGGTGGCTACACCTTC
.	TRBJ1-5	TRBV6-1	few	CASSSSRENQPQHF	TGTGCCAGCAGTTCGAGTCGAGAAAATCAGCCCCAGCATTTT
.	TRBJ1-4	TRBV5-1	few	CASSPQETNEKLFF	TGCGCCAGCAGCCCACAGGAAACTAATGAAAAACTGTTTTTT
.	TRBJ2-7	TRBV4-1	.	CASSQAAGLRSYEQYF	TGCGCCAGCAGCCAAGCTGCGGGACTGAGGTCCTACGAGCAGTACTTC
.	TRBJ2-2	TRBV2	many	CASSSQGGELFF	TGTGCCAGCAGTTCCCAAGGCGGGGAGCTGTTTTTT
.	TRBJ1-1	TRBV28	many	CASSSTSLGAFF	TGTGCCAGCAGTTCGACGAGTCTGGGTGCTTTCTTT
.	TRBJ1-5	TRBV6-1	many	CASSRQAEPQHF	TGTGCCAGCAGTCGACAGGCAGAGCCCCAGCATTTT
.	TRBJ1-6	TRBV11-2	.	CASSLGTGVASPLHF	TGTGCCAGCAGCTTAGGTACCGGGGTGGCTTCACCCCTCCACTTT
.	TRBJ2-5	TRBV2	many	CASYSSIPGTQYF	TGTGCCAGCTACTCATCCATACCTGGGACCCAGTACTTC
.	TRBJ1-2	TRBV6-1	many	CASSSPRDDLYGYTF	TGTGCCAGCAGTTCCCCCAGGGACGACCTTTATGGCTACACCTTC
.	TRBJ2-3	TRBV10-3	many	CAMRKQGKNTDTQYF	TGTGCCATGAGGAAACAGGGAAAAAACACAGATACGCAGTATTTT
.	TRBJ2-2	TRBV18	many	CASSPTFGKNTGELFF	TGTGCCAGCTCACCGACGTTTGGCAAGAACACCGGGGAGCTGTTTTTT
TRBD2	TRBJ2-3	TRBV24-1	many	CATSDRSSGGAMGDTQYF	TGTGCCACCAGTGACCGGAGTAGCGGGGGGGCAATGGGAGATACGCAGTATTTT
.	TRBJ2-3	TRBV3-1	many	CASSQGPVADTQYF	TGTGCCAGCAGCCAAGGACCGGTCGCAGATACGCAGTATTTT
.	TRBJ1-5	TRBV28	many	CASTPIRDIVSQPQHF	TGTGCCAGCACCCCCATCAGGGACATTGTGAGTCAGCCCCAGCATTTT
.	TRBJ1-1	TRBV18	many	CASTSNSIGTEAFF	TGTGCCAGCACCTCTAACAGTATAGGGACTGAAGCTTTCTTT
.	TRBJ2-7	TRBV4-1	.	CASSQVIGDYEQYF	TGCGCCAGCAGCCAGGTGATAGGGGACTACGAGCAGTACTTC
.	TRBJ1-1	TRBV2	many	CASSEMNTEAFF	TGTGCCAGCAGTGAAATGAACACTGAAGCTTTCTTT
.	TRBJ2-6	TRBV5-1	few	CASTKAGILFGANVLTF	TGCGCCAGCACGAAGGCCGGAATTCTCTTTGGGGCCAACGTCCTGACTTTC
.	TRBJ1-6	TRBV6-5	few	CASSYVRGGSENSPLHF	TGTGCCAGCAGTTACGTCAGGGGAGGGTCTGAAAATTCACCCCTCCACTTT
TRBD1	TRBJ1-2	TRBV5-1	few	CASSWGTEVYGYTF	TGCGCCAGCAGCTGGGGGACAGAAGTCTATGGCTACACCTTC
.	TRBJ2-2	TRBV6-1	.	CATLQGHLNTGELFF	TGTGCCACCCTCCAAGGACACCTGAACACCGGGGAGCTGTTTTTT